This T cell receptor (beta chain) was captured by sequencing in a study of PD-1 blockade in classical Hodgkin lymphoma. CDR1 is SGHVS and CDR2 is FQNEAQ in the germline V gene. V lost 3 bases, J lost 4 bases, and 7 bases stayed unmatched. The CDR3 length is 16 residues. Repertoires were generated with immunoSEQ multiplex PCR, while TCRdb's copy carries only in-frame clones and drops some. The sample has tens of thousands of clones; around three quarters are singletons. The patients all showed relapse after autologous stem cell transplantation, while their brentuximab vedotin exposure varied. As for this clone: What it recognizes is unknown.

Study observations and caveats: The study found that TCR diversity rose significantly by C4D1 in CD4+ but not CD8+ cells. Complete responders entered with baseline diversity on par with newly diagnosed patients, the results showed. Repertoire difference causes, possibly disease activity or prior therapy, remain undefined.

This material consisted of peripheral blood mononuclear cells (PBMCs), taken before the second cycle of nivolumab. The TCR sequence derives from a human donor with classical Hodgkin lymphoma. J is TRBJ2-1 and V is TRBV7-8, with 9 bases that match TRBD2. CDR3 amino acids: CASSFWATSGYNEQFF. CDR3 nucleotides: TGTGCCAGCAGCTTTTGGGCGACTAGCGGTTACAATGAGCAGTTCTTC.